Presented here are 8 T cell receptor beta chains from one specimen sequenced in a study of blood T cell repertoires in COVID-19. The assay was immunoSEQ multiplex PCR, and TCRdb's table has in-frame clones only and misses some. The sample yields 80,000 or so clones, less than 90% seen once. The sequenced sample was peripheral blood. The receptors were sampled from a human donor in a cohort sampled during active COVID-19.

The chain couples TRBV30 to TRBJ2-7; tentatively, D is TRBD1 (6 bases). In germline, CDR1 is GTSNPN, CDR2 SVGIG (reference sequence). Trimming removed 4 bases from V and 2 bases from J, with 9 bases in between. This CDR3 has 12 amino acids. DNA for the CDR3: TGTGCCTGGACAGGGGAGACCTACGAGCAGTACTTC. Translating gives CAWTGETYEQYF.

The rearrangement uses TRBV7-9 and TRBJ1-4; 7 nucleotides line up with TRBD1. Looked up from germline, CDR1 is SEHNR and CDR2 is FQNEAQ (reference sequence). V shed 0 bases, J shed 3 bases, and the junction held 4 bases outside the gene matches. The CDR3 has 16 residues. Here the CDR3 reads CASSLADRVSNEKLFF. For the CDR3, the DNA is TGTGCCAGCAGCTTAGCCGACAGGGTTTCTAATGAAAAACTGTTTTTT.

The chain employs TRBV29-1 and TRBJ2-1; 8 bases are shared with TRBD1. Germline CDR1 SQVTM, CDR2 ANQGSEA. After removal of 7 bases from V and 2 bases from J, the junction contained 7 bases not matched to a gene. The length of the CDR3 is 14 residues. Here the CDR3 reads CSESGQGAYNEQFF. In DNA form, the CDR3 reads TGCAGCGAAAGTGGACAGGGCGCCTACAATGAGCAGTTCTTC.

The rearrangement links TRBV5-5 to TRBJ1-4, with D maybe TRBD1 (6 bases). The CDR3 totals 16 residues. Germline CDR1 reads SGHKS; CDR2 reads YYEKEE (reference sequence). Trimming took 2 bases from V and 6 from J, leaving 17 bases between them. DNA for the CDR3: TGTGCCAGCAGCTTAATTCCGGGGGGCGTGGATGAAAAACTGTTTTTT. Protein product: CASSLIPGGVDEKLFF.

This clone was observed a handful of times. The chain couples TRBV19 to TRBJ2-7, with D possibly TRBD1 on 6 matching bases. Germline loops: CDR1 LNHDA, CDR2 SQIVND (reference sequence). V was cut by 11 bases and J by 0 bases, with 14 bases left in between. This CDR3 contains 13 residues. In nucleotides, the CDR3 is TGTGCCGCCCCCGACAGGTACTCCTACGAGCAGTACTTC. Its translation is CAAPDRYSYEQYF.

The chain uses TRBV29-1 and TRBJ1-4; D might be TRBD1 (5 bases). Trimming shortened V by 7 bases and J by 2 bases, and 17 bases separated the two germline ends. This CDR3 spans 15 amino acids. CDR1 and CDR2 (germline): SQVTM, ANQGSEA. The DNA of the CDR3 is TGCAGCGCCGGGGGTAGTTCGGCGACTAATGAAAAACTGTTTTTT. Translating gives CSAGGSSATNEKLFF.

The chain recombines TRBV19 with TRBJ1-2; D perhaps matches TRBD1 (5 bases). V lost 1 base and J 7 bases, leaving 19 bases between the germline ends. This CDR3 contains 16 residues. CDR1 and CDR2 (germline): LNHDA, SQIVND (reference sequence). The CDR3 protein is CASSIVGATGPSGYTF. In DNA form, the CDR3 reads TGTGCCAGTAGTATAGTTGGCGCAACAGGCCCCAGTGGCTACACCTTC.

The chain carries TRBV10-1 and TRBJ2-4; D not certain. The germline V gene has CDR1 WNHNN and CDR2 SYGVQD (reference sequence). The germline V and J ends were trimmed by 3 bases and 6 bases, with 9 bases remaining between them. The CDR3 consists of 13 residues. The CDR3 DNA is TGCGCCAGCAGTGACTTACAGAGAAACATTCAGTACTTC. Its protein is CASSDLQRNIQYF.